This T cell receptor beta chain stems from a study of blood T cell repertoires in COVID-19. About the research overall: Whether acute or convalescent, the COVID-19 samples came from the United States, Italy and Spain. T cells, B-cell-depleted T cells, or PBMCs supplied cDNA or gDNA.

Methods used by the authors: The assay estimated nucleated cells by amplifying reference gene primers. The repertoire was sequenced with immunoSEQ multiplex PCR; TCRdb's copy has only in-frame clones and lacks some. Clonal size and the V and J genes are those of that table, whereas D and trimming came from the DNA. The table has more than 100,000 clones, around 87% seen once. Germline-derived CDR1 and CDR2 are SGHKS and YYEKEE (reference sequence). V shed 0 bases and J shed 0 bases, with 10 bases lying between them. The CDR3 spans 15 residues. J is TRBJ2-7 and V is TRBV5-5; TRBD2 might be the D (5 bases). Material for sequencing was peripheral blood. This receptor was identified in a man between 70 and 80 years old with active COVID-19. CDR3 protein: CASSLVRGSSYEQYF. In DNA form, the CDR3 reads TGTGCCAGCAGCTTGGTCCGGGGAAGCTCCTACGAGCAGTACTTC.